The clone carrying this T cell receptor beta chain showed up many times. The entry originates in a study of T cells after yellow fever vaccination. Across the whole study: In the case of low-cell-number fractions, SMART-Seq v4 Ultra Low Input was used for preparation.

Via MiXCR, TCRdb re-called the 5' RACE reads, giving one row per CDR3 protein. The data show over 25,000 distinct CDR3 sequences, about 10% seen once. This TCR was sampled from a man in his late teens or twenties who received the YFV17D yellow fever vaccine. The sequences come from PBMCs, either bulk or a sorted T-cell subset (CD4+, CD8+, memory, or dextramer-sorted; not recorded which), collected around 16 days after the first yellow fever vaccination.

The CDR3 protein is CASSLSLGSGELFF. The CDR3, as DNA: TGCGCCAGCAGCCTCTCTTTGGGGTCCGGGGAGCTGTTTTTT. V is TRBV4-1 and J is TRBJ2-2; D is unresolved. The CDR3 is 14 amino acids. Between the trimmed V and J ends, which lost 4 bases and 6 bases, there was a span of 12 bases. The V gene's germline CDR1 is MGHRA and CDR2 YSYEKL.